This T cell receptor (beta chain) appears in the sequencing data of a study of T cell responses to AZD1222 COVID-19 vaccine. Pooled together were second doses at about 4 or about 12 weeks. Concerning this clone: Its antigen is not identified.

Overall study findings and caveats: Receipt of two AZD1222 doses was followed by a rise in Spike-specific TCR breadth and depth. Repertoires were collected only later (after the peak T cell response had occurred). Mapped onto spike, vaccine-associated CD4 TCRs spanned it and were dominant at 160-218 and 743-854.

Assay: immunoSEQ multiplex PCR; the TCRdb copy retains only in-frame clones and omits some. The sample carries 20,000 to 30,000 clones, 70% to 90% recorded once. The length of the CDR3 is 13 residues. Trimming removed 2 bases from V and 8 bases from J, with 12 bases in between. The germline V gene encodes CDR1 MRHNA and CDR2 SNTAGT. The receptor's source is an adult who received the AZD1222 COVID-19 vaccine. This specimen consisted of peripheral blood, obtained 28 days after the second AZD1222 dose. The V and J genes are TRBV6-4 and TRBJ1-2; D not resolved. CDR3 nucleotides: TGTGCCAGCAGTGACCTGTCGGGGAACGGCTACACCTTC. Encoded protein: CASSDLSGNGYTF.